The rows below give T cell receptor beta chains drawn from one sample of a study of brain T cells in children with intractable seizures. Some clones are missing from TCRdb's copy, which holds only in-frame ones; the method was immunoSEQ multiplex PCR. Here the sample spans 300,000 to 400,000 clones, about 93% being singletons. This specimen consisted of peripheral blood, obtained roughly 5 months after surgery. The source of these receptors is a boy in the first two years of life with tuberous sclerosis and intractable seizures. CDR3s include the opening cysteine and the closing phenylalanine or tryptophan. A D gene is named only where the DNA matches it firmly. The size field is filled for only some rows; it gives once, few, many or a size class.

v_call	d_call	j_call	clone_size	cdr3_aa	cdr3_nt
TRBV6-5	-	TRBJ1-1	-	CASSYTDTEAFF	TGTGCCAGCAGTTACACAGACACTGAAGCTTTCTTT
TRBV19	TRBD2	TRBJ2-1	-	CASSIGGGRAPRNEQFF	TGTGCCAGTAGTATAGGTGGCGGGAGGGCCCCGCGGAATGAGCAGTTCTTC
TRBV6-6	-	TRBJ2-5	-	CASSFTDRGPWETQYF	TGTGCCAGCAGTTTTACGGATCGCGGGCCCTGGGAGACCCAGTACTTC
TRBV5-5	-	TRBJ2-7	-	CASTLGWEQYF	TGTGCCAGCACCCTTGGTTGGGAGCAGTACTTC
TRBV11-2	-	TRBJ1-2	-	CASSLEGADYGYTF	TGTGCCAGCAGCTTAGAGGGGGCGGACTATGGCTACACCTTC
TRBV24-1	-	TRBJ1-5	-	CATSDSSNQPQHF	TGTGCCACCAGTGACAGTAGCAATCAGCCCCAGCATTTT
TRBV11-2	TRBD1	TRBJ1-1	-	CASSPGQGASWTEAFF	TGTGCCAGCAGCCCCGGACAGGGGGCTTCGTGGACTGAAGCTTTCTTT
TRBV27	TRBD1	TRBJ2-3	-	CASRTYRGRGTDTQYF	TGTGCCAGCAGGACCTACAGGGGGCGCGGGACAGATACGCAGTATTTT
TRBV10-1	TRBD2	TRBJ2-1	-	CASIGPTSGRSYNEQFF	TGCGCCAGCATCGGCCCAACTAGCGGGAGGTCCTACAATGAGCAGTTCTTC
TRBV10-2	-	TRBJ2-7	-	CASRVGGNTYEQYF	TGCGCCAGCAGAGTCGGAGGGAATACCTACGAGCAGTACTTC
TRBV5-1	-	TRBJ1-1	-	CASSLGTGGTEAFF	TGCGCCAGCAGCTTAGGAACGGGGGGTACTGAAGCTTTCTTT
TRBV9	-	TRBJ1-1	once	CASSVSRAEGEGAFF	TGTGCCAGCAGCGTGTCCCGGGCCGAAGGGGAGGGAGCTTTCTTT
TRBV27	-	TRBJ2-5	-	CASSLTLGLEETQYF	TGTGCCAGCAGTTTAACCCTCGGACTGGAAGAGACCCAGTACTTC
TRBV10-3	TRBD2	TRBJ2-3	-	CAISPRGSGGAGDTQYF	TGTGCCATCAGCCCCAGGGGGAGCGGGGGGGCAGGGGATACGCAGTATTTT
TRBV15	-	TRBJ2-2	-	CATSRDQRTGELFF	TGTGCCACCAGCAGAGATCAGAGGACCGGGGAGCTGTTTTTT
TRBV18	-	TRBJ2-7	-	CASSPWGQRPDEQYF	TGTGCCAGCTCACCGTGGGGACAACGCCCCGACGAGCAGTACTTC
TRBV6-1	-	TRBJ2-5	once	CASSEGVGFGQGRETQYF	TGTGCCAGCAGTGAAGGTGTCGGTTTTGGGCAGGGAAGGGAGACCCAGTACTTC
TRBV18	-	TRBJ2-1	-	CASSPDTVYNEQFF	TGTGCCAGCTCACCAGACACAGTCTACAATGAGCAGTTCTTC
TRBV13	-	TRBJ1-3	-	CASSFALSDHSGNTIYF	TGTGCCAGCAGCTTCGCCCTAAGCGACCACTCTGGAAACACCATATATTTT
TRBV2	-	TRBJ1-2	-	CASSEAANYGYTF	TGTGCCAGCAGTGAAGCGGCCAACTATGGCTACACCTTC
TRBV30	-	TRBJ2-1	once	CAWSPAGLTYNEQFF	TGTGCCTGGAGTCCAGCGGGCCTGACCTACAATGAGCAGTTCTTC
TRBV6-5	TRBD1	TRBJ1-1	-	CASSSGQGGTEAFF	TGTGCCAGCAGTTCAGGACAGGGGGGCACTGAAGCTTTCTTT